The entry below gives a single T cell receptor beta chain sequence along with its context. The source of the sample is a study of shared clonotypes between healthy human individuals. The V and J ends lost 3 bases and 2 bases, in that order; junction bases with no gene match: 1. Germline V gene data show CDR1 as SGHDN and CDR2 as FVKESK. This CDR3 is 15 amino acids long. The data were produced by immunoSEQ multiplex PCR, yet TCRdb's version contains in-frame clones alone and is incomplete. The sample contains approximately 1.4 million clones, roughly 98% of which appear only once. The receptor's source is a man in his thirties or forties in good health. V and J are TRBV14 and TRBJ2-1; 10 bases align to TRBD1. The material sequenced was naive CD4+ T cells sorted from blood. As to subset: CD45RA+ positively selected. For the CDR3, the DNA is TGTGCCAGCAGCCACGGACAGGGGGCCTACAATGAGCAGTTCTTC. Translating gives CASSHGQGAYNEQFF.